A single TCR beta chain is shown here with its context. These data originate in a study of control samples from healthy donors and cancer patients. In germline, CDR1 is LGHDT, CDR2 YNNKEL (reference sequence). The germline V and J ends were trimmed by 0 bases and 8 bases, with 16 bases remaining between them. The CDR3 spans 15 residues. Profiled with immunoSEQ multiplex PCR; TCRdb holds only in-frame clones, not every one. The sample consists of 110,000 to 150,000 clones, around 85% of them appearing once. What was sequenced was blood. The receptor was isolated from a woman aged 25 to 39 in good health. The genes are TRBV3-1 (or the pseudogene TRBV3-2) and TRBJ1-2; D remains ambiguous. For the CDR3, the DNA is TGTGCCAGCAGCCAAGATCTGTCCACGCCGGGAGGCTACACCTTC. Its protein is CASSQDLSTPGGYTF.